Shown below are 10 T cell receptor beta chains from a single sample sequenced in a study of blood T cell repertoires in COVID-19. Sequenced by immunoSEQ multiplex PCR; TCRdb stores in-frame clones only, minus some. The table has about 150,000 clones, 75% to 80% seen once. Sequenced sample: peripheral blood. Receptor source: a man older than 75 with acute or convalescent COVID-19.

This clone has a handful of counts. This chain connects TRBV29-1 to TRBJ1-4, with a possible D match to TRBD1 (6 bases). Germline-derived CDR1 and CDR2 are SQVTM and ANQGSEA. The germline V and J ends were trimmed by 3 bases and 7 bases, with 12 bases remaining between them. The CDR3 consists of 13 residues. CDR3 DNA: TGCAGCGTTGACCCAGGGGAGGGTGAAAAACTGTTTTTT. Translated: CSVDPGEGEKLFF.

J is TRBJ2-5 and V is TRBV25-1, with TRBD2 matching 10 bases. Germline V gene data show CDR1 as MGHDK and CDR2 as SYGVNS. Germline trimming cut 2 bases from V and 9 bases from J; bases unmatched to any gene: 9. This CDR3 has 15 residues. The CDR3 spells CASSEGTSASLPQYF. Here the CDR3 DNA reads TGTGCCAGCAGTGAAGGGACTAGCGCCAGTCTCCCCCAGTACTTC.

This chain links TRBV11-3 with TRBJ2-7; 9 bases align to TRBD1. CDR3 size: 14 residues. The V and J ends lost 4 bases and 6 bases, in that order; junction bases with no gene match: 7. CDR1 is SGHNT and CDR2 is YENEEA in the germline V gene. This chain's CDR3 is CASSSGTGLSEQYF. The CDR3 DNA reads TGTGCCAGCAGCTCCGGGACAGGGCTGAGCGAGCAGTACTTC.

This sequence joins TRBV10-1 and TRBJ2-1; TRBD2 matches at 10 bases. The CDR3 has 14 residues. The V and J ends lost 5 bases and 12 bases, in that order; junction bases with no gene match: 10. CDR1 is WNHNN and CDR2 is SYGVQD in the germline V gene (reference sequence). The CDR3: CASSSGGAPAAQFF. DNA of the CDR3: TGCGCCAGCAGTAGCGGGGGGGCCCCGGCGGCGCAGTTCTTC.

This rearrangement joins TRBV7-2 to TRBJ1-1, with 10 bases that match TRBD1. Trimming at V came to 5 bases and at J to 4 bases, leaving 4 bases not matched to a gene. Germline CDR1 reads SGHTA; CDR2 reads FQGNSA. This CDR3 contains 14 residues. CDR3 protein: CASSVGQGGTEAFF. The CDR3 region has the DNA TGTGCCAGCAGCGTAGGACAGGGGGGCACTGAAGCTTTCTTT.

This chain uses TRBV6-5 with TRBJ2-7, with 10 bases fitting TRBD2. The CDR3 is made up of 14 amino acids. Germline values: CDR1 MNHEY, CDR2 SVGAGI. The V gene end was trimmed by 6 bases and the J gene end by 7 bases; junction bases not matched to a gene: 9. CDR3 coding DNA: TGTGCCAGCAGATTAAGCGGGGGGGCGGTAGAGCAGTACTTC. Translation: CASRLSGGAVEQYF.

This clone was seen repeatedly, ten times or more. This chain joins TRBV19 and TRBJ2-1; D might be TRBD1 (6 bases). V was cut by 5 bases and J by 4 bases, with 12 bases left in between. CDR1 and CDR2 (germline): LNHDA, SQIVND (reference sequence). The CDR3 extends over 14 amino acids. The CDR3 DNA reads as TGTGCCAGTAGTGCAGGGGTGGGTTACAATGAGCAGTTCTTC. Encoded protein: CASSAGVGYNEQFF.

The CDR3 reads CAISDVSFGTDTQYF. The CDR3 DNA sequence: TGTGCCATCAGTGATGTCTCATTCGGGACAGATACGCAGTATTTT. The rearrangement uses TRBV10-3 and TRBJ2-3; D call uncertain. CDR1 ENHRY and CDR2 SYGVKD come from the germline V gene. This CDR3 is built from 15 residues. Trimming removed 3 bases at V and 3 bases at J, with 13 bases between.

The chain joins TRBV7-9 to TRBJ1-6, with 7 bases aligning to TRBD1. The CDR3 has 16 residues. After removal of 4 bases from V and 4 bases from J, the junction contained 7 bases not matched to a gene. Germline CDR1 SEHNR, CDR2 FQNEAQ (reference sequence). The CDR3 DNA reads TGTGCCAGCAGCTCCTCGGGACAGACTTATAATTCACCCCTCCACTTT. Translating it yields CASSSSGQTYNSPLHF.

About this clone: This same CDR3 is encoded by further DNA sequences in the sample. J is TRBJ2-7 and V is TRBV6-5; 12 bases are shared with TRBD2. V lost 9 bases to trimming and J lost 2 bases; unmatched junction nucleotides: 2. The germline V gene encodes CDR1 MNHEY and CDR2 SVGAGI. This CDR3 comprises 13 residues. The chain's CDR3 is CASRLAGAYEQYV. CDR3 nucleotide sequence: TGTGCCAGTCGACTAGCGGGAGCCTACGAGCAGTACGTC.